A single sample is the source of the 22 T cell receptor beta chains below, sequenced in a study of CXCR3-negative and CXCR3-positive naive CD8 T cells. The TRB cDNA libraries were prepared by 5' RACE with UMI labels. TCRdb reprocessed the 5' RACE reads and reports one entry per CDR3 protein, with no DNA. The sample has about 9,100 distinct CDR3 sequences, and its top ten clones hold over 0.8%. Source material: naive CXCR3- CD8+ T cells from blood. Indicated subset: CD45RO-CCR7+CD27+CD95- naive CD8+ T cells lacking CXCR3 (TNR3-). The source is a human donor in good health. Some clones in this sample may be carry-over from other donors' samples.

V is TRBV19 and J is TRBJ1-1; checking the TCRdb D call of TRBD1 is not possible without DNA. In germline, CDR1 is LNHDA, CDR2 SQIVND (reference sequence). The CDR3 is made up of 17 amino acids. The CDR3 sequence: CASSIDPGWGYPWKAFF. The full variable domain, in which reference TRBV19 and TRBJ1-1 provide the parts outside the CDR3, is DGGITQSPKYLFRKEGQNVTLSCEQNLNHDAMYWYRQDPGQGLRLIYYSQIVNDFQKGDIAEGYSVSREKKESFPLTVTSAQKNPTAFYLCASSIDPGWGYPWKAFFGQGTRLTVV.

This clonotype ranks as medium-sized in terms of frequency. This chain uses TRBV14 with TRBJ2-1; no DNA is available, so the TRBD1 call from TCRdb remains unchecked. From germline, CDR1 is SGHDN and CDR2 FVKESK. The CDR3 is 16 residues long. The CDR3: CASSQSDGRTYNEQFF. The full variable domain, with the rest looked up from reference TRBV14 and TRBJ2-1, is EAGVTQFPSHSVIEKGQTVTLRCDPISGHDNLYWYRRVMGKEIKFLLHFVKESKQDESGMPNNRFLAERTGGTYSTLKVQPAELEDSGVYFCASSQSDGRTYNEQFFGPGTRLTVL.

The V and J genes are TRBV28 and TRBJ2-7; TCRdb gives TRBD2 as the D gene, but with no DNA this cannot be confirmed. The CDR3 covers 15 residues. Germline CDR1 and CDR2: MDHEN and SYDVKM. CDR3: CASRRTSGSSYEQYF.

This sequence joins TRBV29-1 and TRBJ2-3. There are 12 residues in the CDR3. In germline, CDR1 is SQVTM, CDR2 ANQGSEA. The chain's CDR3 is CSVEFSTDTQYF.

V is TRBV5-1 and J is TRBJ2-2. Per the germline V gene, CDR1 is SGHRS and CDR2 is YFSETQ. This CDR3 comprises 12 residues. This CDR3 is CASMRSGGELFF. The full variable domain, rest sourced from reference TRBV5-1 and TRBJ2-2, is KAGVTQTPRYLIKTRGQQVTLSCSPISGHRSVSWYQQTPGQGLQFLFEYFSETQRNKGNFPGRFSGRQFSNSRSEMNVSTLELGDSALYLCASMRSGGELFFGEGSRLTVL.

Frequency places this clonotype as medium-sized (0.01 to 0.1%). The gene calls are TRBV29-1 and TRBJ1-5; TCRdb picks TRBD1, but there is no DNA to check that call. The length of the CDR3 is 12 residues. CDR1 is SQVTM and CDR2 is ANQGSEA in the germline V gene. CDR3 residues: CSASTGNQPQHF.

The V and J genes are TRBV29-1 and TRBJ1-5. This CDR3 spans 13 amino acids. In germline, CDR1 is SQVTM, CDR2 ANQGSEA. The CDR3 here is CSVESASNQPQHF.

The chain recombines TRBV11-2 with TRBJ2-2; without DNA, the TCRdb call of TRBD1 cannot be checked. Germline V gene data show CDR1 as SGHAT and CDR2 as FQNNGV. The CDR3 loop spans 16 amino acids. CDR3 region: CASSSGRQGNTGELFF.

This chain links TRBV12-3 or TRBV12-4 with TRBJ1-5. CDR3 length: 13 amino acids. This CDR3 reads CASSLDGNQPQHF.

The V and J genes are TRBV5-6 and TRBJ1-1; as DNA is missing, the TRBD1 call by TCRdb cannot be tested. This CDR3 comprises 15 residues. From germline, CDR1 is SGHDT and CDR2 YYEEEE. The chain's CDR3 is CASSLDRVGVTEAFF. The variable domain in full, completed from reference TRBV5-6 and TRBJ1-1, reads DAGVTQSPTHLIKTRGQQVTLRCSPKSGHDTVSWYQQALGQGPQFIFQYYEEEERQRGNFPDRFSGHQFPNYSSELNVNALLLGDSALYLCASSLDRVGVTEAFFGQGTRLTVV.

By frequency, this clonotype is medium-sized. This sequence joins TRBV7-9 and TRBJ2-2; there is no DNA to check the TCRdb D call of TRBD1. In germline, CDR1 is SEHNR, CDR2 FQNEAQ (reference sequence). This CDR3 contains 15 residues. The CDR3 here is CASSSDTVNTGELFF.

This chain links TRBV2 with TRBJ2-3; the TCRdb D gene call, TRBD2, has no DNA to confirm it. Per the germline V gene, CDR1 is SNHLY and CDR2 is FYNNEI. This CDR3 contains 14 residues. CDR3 region: CASSLTGGTDTQYF. The entire variable domain, with the rest obtained from reference TRBV2 and TRBJ2-3, is as follows: EPEVTQTPSHQVTQMGQEVILRCVPISNHLYFYWYRQILGQKVEFLVSFYNNEISEKSEIFDDQFSVERPDGSNFTLKIRSTKLEDSAMYFCASSLTGGTDTQYFGPGTRLTVL.

In terms of frequency, this clonotype is medium-sized. The V gene is TRBV7-3, the J gene TRBJ2-1; the TCRdb call, TRBD1, lacks DNA for checking. The germline V gene encodes CDR1 SGHTA and CDR2 FQGTGA. CDR3 size: 13 residues. The CDR3 here is CASTTSHGNEQFF. The full variable domain, rest sourced from reference TRBV7-3 and TRBJ2-1, is GAGVSQTPSNKVTEKGKYVELRCDPISGHTALYWYRQSLGQGPEFLIYFQGTGAADDSGLPNDRFFAVRPEGSVSTLKIQRTERGDSAVYLCASTTSHGNEQFFGPGTRLTVL.

The V call is TRBV20-1, the J call TRBJ2-1. CDR1 is DFQATT and CDR2 is SNEGSKA in the germline V gene (reference sequence). CDR3 length: 14 residues. The chain's CDR3 is CSARDGNSYNEQFF.

This clonotype is deemed medium-sized by its frequency. The chain has TRBV7-6 and TRBJ1-3; TCRdb indicates TRBD1, and absent DNA this call remains unverified. Per germline, CDR1 SGHVS and CDR2 FNYEAQ. The CDR3 has 16 amino acids. The CDR3 is CASSMPRDGSGNTIYF. Full variable domain (remainder filled in from reference TRBV7-6 and TRBJ1-3): GAGVSQSPRYKVTKRGQDVALRCDPISGHVSLYWYRQALGQGPEFLTYFNYEAQQDKSGLPNDRFSAERPEGSISTLTIQRTEQRDSAMYRCASSMPRDGSGNTIYFGEGSWLTVV.

V gene TRBV5-4 combines with J gene TRBJ2-7; checking the TCRdb D call of TRBD2 is not possible without DNA. The CDR3 extends over 13 amino acids. The V gene's germline CDR1 is SGHNT and CDR2 YYREEE (reference sequence). The CDR3 here is CASSPSGSYEQYF.

The rearrangement links TRBV4-2 to TRBJ2-1; TCRdb names TRBD2, which stays unverified in the absence of DNA. Germline V gene data show CDR1 as LGHNA and CDR2 as YNFKEQ. CDR3 length: 15 residues. The CDR3 reads CASSQVGGRASEQFF.

The chain employs TRBV20-1 and TRBJ2-7; the D gene TCRdb calls, TRBD2, cannot be checked with no DNA. From germline, CDR1 is DFQATT and CDR2 SNEGSKA (reference sequence). CDR3 length: 13 residues. The CDR3: CSAGLAGVNEQYF.

This clonotype counts as medium-sized by frequency. V and J are TRBV29-1 and TRBJ2-1; TCRdb names TRBD2, which stays unverified in the absence of DNA. This CDR3 comprises 14 residues. CDR1 and CDR2 from the germline V gene are SQVTM and ANQGSEA. CDR3 region: CSVEERVQSTEQFF.

This clonotype is classed as medium-sized by frequency. J is TRBJ1-5 and V is TRBV25-1; TCRdb returns TRBD1, unconfirmable since there is no DNA. Germline V gives CDR1 MGHDK, CDR2 SYGVNS. The CDR3 extends over 16 amino acids. The CDR3 loop is CASSEPGTASNQPQHF.

The rearrangement joins TRBV11-2 to TRBJ2-1; the TCRdb call, TRBD2, lacks DNA for checking. This CDR3 is built from 16 residues. Germline values: CDR1 SGHAT, CDR2 FQNNGV. CDR3 residues: CASSLASLGPRNEQFF. The variable domain in full, completed from reference TRBV11-2 and TRBJ2-1, reads EAGVAQSPRYKIIEKRQSVAFWCNPISGHATLYWYQQILGQGPKLLIQFQNNGVVDDSQLPKDRFSAERLKGVDSTLKIQPAKLEDSAVYLCASSLASLGPRNEQFFGPGTRLTVL.

By frequency, this clonotype is medium-sized. The V and J genes are TRBV7-9 and TRBJ1-6. Germline V gene data show CDR1 as SEHNR and CDR2 as FQNEAQ (reference sequence). This CDR3 is 14 amino acids long. The CDR3 is CASSLSSYNSPLHF.